This T cell receptor (beta chain) was sequenced for a study of response to subunit inactivated influenza vaccine. V lost 3 bases, J lost 2 bases, and 10 bases lay in between. The length of the CDR3 is 13 residues. Germline CDR1 DFQATT, CDR2 SNEGSKA (reference sequence). This clonotype was detected only a few times. TCRdb reanalysed the RT-PCR reads using MiXCR and keeps one entry per CDR3 protein. This sample has around 530,000 distinct CDR3 sequences, with roughly 10% found just once. The sequence came from a man in his fifties who received an inactivated influenza vaccine. The sequenced sample was PBMCs from blood, obtained on the day of vaccination. The genes are TRBV20-1 and TRBJ2-5; D is unresolved. DNA for the CDR3: TGCAGTGCTAGCACACGCCATCAAGAGACCCAGTACTTC. Translation: CSASTRHQETQYF.